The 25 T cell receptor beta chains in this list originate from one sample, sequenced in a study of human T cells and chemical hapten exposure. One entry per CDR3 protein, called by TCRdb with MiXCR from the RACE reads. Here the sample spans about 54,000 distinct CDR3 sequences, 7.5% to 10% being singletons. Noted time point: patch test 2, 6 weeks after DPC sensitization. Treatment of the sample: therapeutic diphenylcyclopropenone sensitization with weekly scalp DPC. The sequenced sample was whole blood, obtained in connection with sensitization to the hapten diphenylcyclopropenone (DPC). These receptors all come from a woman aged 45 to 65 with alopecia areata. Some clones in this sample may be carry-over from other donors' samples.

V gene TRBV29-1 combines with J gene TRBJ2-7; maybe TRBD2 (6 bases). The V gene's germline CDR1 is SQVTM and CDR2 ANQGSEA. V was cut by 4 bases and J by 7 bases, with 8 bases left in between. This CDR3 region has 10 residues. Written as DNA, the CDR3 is TGCAGCGTTGGGGAGGCGGAGCAGTACTTC. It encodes CSVGEAEQYF.

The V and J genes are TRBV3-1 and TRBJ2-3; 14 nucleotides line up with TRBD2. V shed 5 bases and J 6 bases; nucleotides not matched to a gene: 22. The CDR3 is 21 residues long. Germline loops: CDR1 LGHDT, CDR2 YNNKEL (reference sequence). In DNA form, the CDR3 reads TGTGCCAGCAGCTCCTTATTAGGTCAGGGACTAGCGGGAGTGGTCGCGGATACGCAGTATTTT. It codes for CASSSLLGQGLAGVVADTQYF.

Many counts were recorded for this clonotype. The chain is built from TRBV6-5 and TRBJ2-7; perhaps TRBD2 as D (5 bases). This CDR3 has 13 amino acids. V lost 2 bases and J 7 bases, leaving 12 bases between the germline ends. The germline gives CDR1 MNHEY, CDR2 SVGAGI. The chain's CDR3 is CASSYEGKREQYF. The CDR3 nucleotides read TGTGCCAGCAGTTACGAAGGGAAGCGGGAGCAGTACTTC.

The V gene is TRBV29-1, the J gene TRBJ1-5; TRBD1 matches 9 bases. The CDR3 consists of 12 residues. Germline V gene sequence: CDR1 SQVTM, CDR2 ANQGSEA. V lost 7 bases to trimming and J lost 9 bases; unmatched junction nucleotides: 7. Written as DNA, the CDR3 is TGCAGCGCCGGGACAGGGTTAGGGCCCCAGCATTTT. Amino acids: CSAGTGLGPQHF.

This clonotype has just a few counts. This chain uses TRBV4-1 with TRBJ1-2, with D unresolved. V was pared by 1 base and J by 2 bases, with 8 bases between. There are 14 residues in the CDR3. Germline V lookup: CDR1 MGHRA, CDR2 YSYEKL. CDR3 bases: TGCGCCAGCAGCCAAGTCCCCGCCAACTATGGCTACACCTTC. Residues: CASSQVPANYGYTF.

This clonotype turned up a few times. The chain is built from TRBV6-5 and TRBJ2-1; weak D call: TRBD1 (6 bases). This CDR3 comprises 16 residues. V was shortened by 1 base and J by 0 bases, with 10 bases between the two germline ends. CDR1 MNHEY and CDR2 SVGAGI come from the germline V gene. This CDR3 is CASSYYQGSSYNEQFF. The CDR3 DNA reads TGTGCCAGCAGTTACTATCAGGGGAGCTCCTACAATGAGCAGTTCTTC.

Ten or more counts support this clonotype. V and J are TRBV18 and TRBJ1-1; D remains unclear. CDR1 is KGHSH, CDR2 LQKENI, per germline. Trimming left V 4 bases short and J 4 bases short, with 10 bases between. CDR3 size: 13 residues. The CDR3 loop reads CASSLAQSTEAFF. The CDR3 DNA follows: TGTGCCAGCTCACTGGCACAGAGCACTGAAGCTTTCTTT.

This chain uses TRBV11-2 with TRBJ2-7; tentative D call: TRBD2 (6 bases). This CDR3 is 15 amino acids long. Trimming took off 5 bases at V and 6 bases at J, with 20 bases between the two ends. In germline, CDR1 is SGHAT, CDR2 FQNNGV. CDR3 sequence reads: CASSPLRGFRGEQYF. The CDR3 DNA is TGTGCCAGCAGCCCCCTCCGGGGGTTTCGGGGCGAGCAGTACTTC.

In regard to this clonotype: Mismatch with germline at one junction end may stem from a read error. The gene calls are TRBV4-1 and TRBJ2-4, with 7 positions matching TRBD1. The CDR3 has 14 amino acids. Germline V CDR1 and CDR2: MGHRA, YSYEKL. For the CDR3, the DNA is TGCGCCAGCAGTCAAGGGACAGACCGAAACATTCAGTACTTC. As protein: CASSQGTDRNIQYF.

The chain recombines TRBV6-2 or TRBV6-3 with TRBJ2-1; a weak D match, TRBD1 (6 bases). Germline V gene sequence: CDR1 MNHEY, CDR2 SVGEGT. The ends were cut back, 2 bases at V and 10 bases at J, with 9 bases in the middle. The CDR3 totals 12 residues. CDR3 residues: CASSYAGQEQFF. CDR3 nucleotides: TGTGCCAGCAGTTACGCCGGACAGGAGCAGTTCTTC.

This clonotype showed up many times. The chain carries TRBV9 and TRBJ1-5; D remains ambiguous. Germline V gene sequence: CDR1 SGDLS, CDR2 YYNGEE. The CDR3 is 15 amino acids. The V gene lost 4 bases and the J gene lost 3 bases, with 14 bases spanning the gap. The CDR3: CASSPGGAYNQPQHF. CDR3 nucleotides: TGTGCCAGCAGCCCCGGCGGAGCTTACAATCAGCCCCAGCATTTT.

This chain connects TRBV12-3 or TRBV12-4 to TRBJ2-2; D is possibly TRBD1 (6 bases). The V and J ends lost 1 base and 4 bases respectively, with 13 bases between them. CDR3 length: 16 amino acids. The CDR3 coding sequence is TGTGCCAGCAGTTTAGTTGGACAGACTTTCACCGGGGAGCTGTTTTTT. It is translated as CASSLVGQTFTGELFF.

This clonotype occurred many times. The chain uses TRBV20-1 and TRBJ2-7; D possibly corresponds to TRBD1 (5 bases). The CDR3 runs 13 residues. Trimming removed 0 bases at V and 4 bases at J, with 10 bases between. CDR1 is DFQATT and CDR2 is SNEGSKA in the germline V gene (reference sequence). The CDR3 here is CSARDGKGYEQYF. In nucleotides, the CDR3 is TGCAGTGCTAGAGATGGGAAGGGGTACGAGCAGTACTTC.

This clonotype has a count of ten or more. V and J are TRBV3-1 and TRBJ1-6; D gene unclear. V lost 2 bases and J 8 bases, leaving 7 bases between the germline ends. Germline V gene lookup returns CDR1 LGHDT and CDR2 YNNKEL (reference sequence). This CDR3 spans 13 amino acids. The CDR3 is CASSQNPDSPLHF. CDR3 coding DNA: TGTGCCAGCAGCCAAAACCCGGATTCACCCCTCCACTTT.

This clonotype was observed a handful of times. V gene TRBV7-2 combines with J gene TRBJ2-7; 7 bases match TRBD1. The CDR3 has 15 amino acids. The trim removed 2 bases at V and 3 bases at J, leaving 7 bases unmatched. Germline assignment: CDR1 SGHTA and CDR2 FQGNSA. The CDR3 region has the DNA TGTGCCAGCAGCTTAAATATCCAGGGGGACTACGAGCAGTACTTC. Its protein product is CASSLNIQGDYEQYF.

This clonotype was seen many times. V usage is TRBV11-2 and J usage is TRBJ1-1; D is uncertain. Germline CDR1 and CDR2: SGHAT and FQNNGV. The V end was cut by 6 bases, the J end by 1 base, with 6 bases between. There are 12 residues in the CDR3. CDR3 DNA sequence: TGTGCCAGCAGGTCCGGGAACACTGAAGCTTTCTTT. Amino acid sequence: CASRSGNTEAFF.

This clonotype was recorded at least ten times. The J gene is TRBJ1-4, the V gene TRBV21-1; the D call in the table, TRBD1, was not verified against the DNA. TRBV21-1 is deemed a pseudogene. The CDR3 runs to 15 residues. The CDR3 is CASSKAGCPFEKLFF. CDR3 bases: TGTGCCAGCAGCAAAGCAGGGTGCCCCTTTGAAAAACTGTTTTTT.

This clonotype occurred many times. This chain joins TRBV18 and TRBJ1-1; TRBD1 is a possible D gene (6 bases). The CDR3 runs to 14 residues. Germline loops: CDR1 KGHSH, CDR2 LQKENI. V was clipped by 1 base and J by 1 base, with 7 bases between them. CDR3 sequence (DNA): TGTGCCAGCTCACCACAGGGACAGAACACTGAAGCTTTCTTT. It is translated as CASSPQGQNTEAFF.

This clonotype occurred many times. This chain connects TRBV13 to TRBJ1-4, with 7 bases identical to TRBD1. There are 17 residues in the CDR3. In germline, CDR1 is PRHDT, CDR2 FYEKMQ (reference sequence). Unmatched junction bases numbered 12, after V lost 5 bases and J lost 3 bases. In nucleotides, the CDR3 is TGTGCCAGCAGCCCTCGCAGGGGGTGGATAGCTAATGAAAAACTGTTTTTT. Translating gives CASSPRRGWIANEKLFF.

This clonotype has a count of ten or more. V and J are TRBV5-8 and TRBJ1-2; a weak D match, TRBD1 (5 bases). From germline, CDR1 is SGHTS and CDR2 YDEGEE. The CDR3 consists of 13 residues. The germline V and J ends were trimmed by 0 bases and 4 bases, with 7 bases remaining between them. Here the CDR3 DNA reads TGTGCCAGCAGCTTGGGGGGCGCCTATGGCTACACCTTC. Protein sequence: CASSLGGAYGYTF.

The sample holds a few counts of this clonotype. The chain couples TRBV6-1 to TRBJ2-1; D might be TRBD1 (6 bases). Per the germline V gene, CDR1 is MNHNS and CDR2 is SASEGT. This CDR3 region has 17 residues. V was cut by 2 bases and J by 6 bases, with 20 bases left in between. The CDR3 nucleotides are TGTGCCAGCAGTGAATTTTGGGGGCAGAAAATTGGCAATGAGCAGTTCTTC. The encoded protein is CASSEFWGQKIGNEQFF.

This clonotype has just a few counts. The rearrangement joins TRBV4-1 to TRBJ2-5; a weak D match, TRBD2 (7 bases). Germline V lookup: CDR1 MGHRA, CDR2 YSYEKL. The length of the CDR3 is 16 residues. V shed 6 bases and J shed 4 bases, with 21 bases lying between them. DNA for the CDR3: TGCGCCAGCAGTCGGGGATGGGGGGGCGAGGTAGAGACCCAGTACTTC. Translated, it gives CASSRGWGGEVETQYF.

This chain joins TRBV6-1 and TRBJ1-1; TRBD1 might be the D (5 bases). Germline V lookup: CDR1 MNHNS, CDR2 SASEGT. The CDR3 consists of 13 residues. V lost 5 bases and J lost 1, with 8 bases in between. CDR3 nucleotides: TGTGCCAGCAGTCAGGACAAGAACACTGAAGCTTTCTTT. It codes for CASSQDKNTEAFF.

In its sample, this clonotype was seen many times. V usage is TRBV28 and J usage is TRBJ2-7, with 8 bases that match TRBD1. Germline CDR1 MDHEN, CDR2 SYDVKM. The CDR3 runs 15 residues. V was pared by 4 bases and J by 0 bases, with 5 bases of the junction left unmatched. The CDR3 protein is CASSSRTGSSYEQYF. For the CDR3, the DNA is TGTGCCAGCAGTTCAAGGACAGGGAGCTCCTACGAGCAGTACTTC.

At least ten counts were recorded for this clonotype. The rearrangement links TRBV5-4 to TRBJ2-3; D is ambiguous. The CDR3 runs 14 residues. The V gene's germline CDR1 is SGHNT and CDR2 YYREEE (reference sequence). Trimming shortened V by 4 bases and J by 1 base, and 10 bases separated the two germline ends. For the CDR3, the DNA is TGTGCCAGCAGCCCAAAAGGAGGCACAGATACGCAGTATTTT. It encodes CASSPKGGTDTQYF.